The next 3 T cell receptor beta chains were all read from a single sample in a study of CD8 T cells in Susac syndrome. The RNA, about 0.45 to 1 ug, was put through reverse transcription using random hexamers. TCRdb itself ran the immunoSEQ multiplex PCR reads through MiXCR, one entry per CDR3 protein. The sample holds a few hundred thousand distinct CDR3 sequences; approximately 95% are singletons and the top ten take approximately 0.08%. Source material: CD4+ T cells from PBMCs. These TCRs come from a human donor with multiple sclerosis.

This clonotype has just one count. The V gene is TRBV3-1, the J gene TRBJ1-3; D is undetermined. The CDR3 is 15 residues long. The V and J ends lost 1 base and 0 bases respectively, with 7 bases between them. Per germline, CDR1 LGHDT and CDR2 YNNKEL (reference sequence). The CDR3 nucleotides are TGTGCCAGCAGCCAAGGGACCCTCTCTGGAAACACCATATATTTT. Encoded protein: CASSQGTLSGNTIYF.

This clonotype was seen a single time. The chain carries TRBV20-1 and TRBJ1-2, with D possibly being TRBD1 (6 bases). The CDR3 contains 13 residues. Germline V gene lookup returns CDR1 DFQATT and CDR2 SNEGSKA (reference sequence). V lost 5 bases and J lost 3, with 13 bases in between. CDR3 nucleotide sequence: TGCAGTGCTGCGCCAGGGGCGGACTATGGCTACACCTTC. Protein: CSAAPGADYGYTF.

The CDR3 protein is CATSSNLGETQYF. CDR3 bases: TGTGCCACCAGTTCAAATCTGGGGGAGACCCAGTACTTC. The V call is TRBV24-1, the J call TRBJ2-5; D unresolved. CDR1 is KGHDR and CDR2 is SFDVKD in the germline V gene. The CDR3 sequence is 13 residues long. Deletions cut 6 bases from V and 5 bases from J, with 12 bases between.